This TCR beta chain originates from a study of T cells in Graves' hyperthyroidism and ophthalmopathy. In the study overall: Staff took peripheral blood when the initial diagnosis was made, before any treatment began.

To note about this clonotype: The antigen remains unidentified.

RNA transcripts provided the source from which TCR beta CDR3 regions were amplified. RT-PCR in the first round (using the HTBI primer set) targeted the TCR CDR3. Each CDR3 protein is one row after TCRdb ran MiXCR on the multiplex PCR reads. In the table there are hundreds of thousands of distinct CDR3 sequences, around 24% of which are singletons. This CDR3 region has 14 residues. V was pared by 6 bases and J by 2 bases, with 14 bases between. Germline lookup yields CDR1 MNHEY and CDR2 SMNVEV (reference sequence). General observations from the study: Most clonotypes that expanded in the thyroid above 0.001 also showed up in blood.

Ophthalmopathy cases scored 3 or more on the Clinical Activity Score and 4 or more on NOSPECS grade, with duration below 3 months. The PBMCs had their origin in around 10 ml of fresh peripheral blood. The sequencing sample was made of blood. The clonotype was recovered from a young woman with Graves' ophthalmopathy. The chain employs TRBV27 and TRBJ2-7; tentative D call: TRBD1 (7 bases). CDR3: CASSRGDRTYEQYF. DNA for the CDR3: TGTGCCAGCAGCAGGGGGGACAGAACCTACGAGCAGTACTTC.